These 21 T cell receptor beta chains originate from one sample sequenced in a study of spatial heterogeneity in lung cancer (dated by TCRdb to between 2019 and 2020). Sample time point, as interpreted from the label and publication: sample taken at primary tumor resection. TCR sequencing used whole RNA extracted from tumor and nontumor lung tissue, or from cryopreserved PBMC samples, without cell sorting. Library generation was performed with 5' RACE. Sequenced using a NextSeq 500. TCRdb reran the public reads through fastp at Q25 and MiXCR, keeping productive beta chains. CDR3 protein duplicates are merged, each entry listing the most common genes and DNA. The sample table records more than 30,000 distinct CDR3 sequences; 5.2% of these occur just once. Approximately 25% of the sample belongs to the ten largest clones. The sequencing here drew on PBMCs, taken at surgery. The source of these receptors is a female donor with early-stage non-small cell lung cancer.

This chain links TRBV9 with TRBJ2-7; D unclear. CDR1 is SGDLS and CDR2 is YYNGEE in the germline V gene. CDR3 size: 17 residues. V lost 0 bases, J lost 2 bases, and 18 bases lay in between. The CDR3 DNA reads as TGTGCCAGCAGCGTAGCTACTTCGCCCCCCCGGGCCTACGAGCAGTACTTC. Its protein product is CASSVATSPPRAYEQYF. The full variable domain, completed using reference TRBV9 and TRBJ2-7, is DSGVTQTPKHLITATGQRVTLRCSPRSGDLSVYWYQQSLDQGLQFLIQYYNGEERAKGNILERFSAQQFPDLHSELNLSSLELGDSALYFCASSVATSPPRAYEQYFGPGTRLTVT.

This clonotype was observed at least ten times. CDR3 nucleotide sequence: TGTGCCAGCAGCCCCGTTGGGGTCAACTCTGGAAACACCATATATTTT. Its protein is CASSPVGVNSGNTIYF. V gene TRBV9 combines with J gene TRBJ1-3; D remains unclear. V gave up 4 bases and J gave up 0 bases, with 14 bases separating them. Germline lookup yields CDR1 SGDLS and CDR2 YYNGEE. The CDR3 has 16 amino acids. Full variable domain (remainder filled in from reference TRBV9 and TRBJ1-3): DSGVTQTPKHLITATGQRVTLRCSPRSGDLSVYWYQQSLDQGLQFLIQYYNGEERAKGNILERFSAQQFPDLHSELNLSSLELGDSALYFCASSPVGVNSGNTIYFGEGSWLTVV.

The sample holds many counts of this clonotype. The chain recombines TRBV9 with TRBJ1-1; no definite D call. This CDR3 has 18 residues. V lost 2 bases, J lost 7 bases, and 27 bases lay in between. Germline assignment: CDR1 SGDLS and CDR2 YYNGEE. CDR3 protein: CASSVSPRGNWGAIEAFF. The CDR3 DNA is TGTGCCAGCAGCGTTTCCCCGCGGGGTAACTGGGGAGCTATTGAAGCTTTCTTT.

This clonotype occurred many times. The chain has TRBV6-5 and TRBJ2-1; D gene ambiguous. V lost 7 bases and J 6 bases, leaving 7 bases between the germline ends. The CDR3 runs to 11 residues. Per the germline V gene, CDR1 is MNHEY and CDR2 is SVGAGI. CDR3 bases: TGTGCCAGCACCTTGGTCAATGAGCAGTTCTTC. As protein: CASTLVNEQFF.

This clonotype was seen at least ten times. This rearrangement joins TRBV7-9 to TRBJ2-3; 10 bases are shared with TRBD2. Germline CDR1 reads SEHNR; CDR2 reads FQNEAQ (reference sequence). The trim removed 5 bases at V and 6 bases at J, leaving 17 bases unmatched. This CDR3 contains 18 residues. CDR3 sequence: CASSNPRRLAGNVDTQYF. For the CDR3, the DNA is TGTGCCAGCAGCAATCCCCGCAGACTAGCGGGTAATGTGGATACGCAGTATTTT. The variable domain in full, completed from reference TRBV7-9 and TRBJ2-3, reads DTGVSQNPRHKITKRGQNVTFRCDPISEHNRLYWYRQTLGQGPEFLTYFQNEAQLEKSRLLSDRFSAERPKGSFSTLEIQRTEQGDSAMYLCASSNPRRLAGNVDTQYFGPGTRLTVL.

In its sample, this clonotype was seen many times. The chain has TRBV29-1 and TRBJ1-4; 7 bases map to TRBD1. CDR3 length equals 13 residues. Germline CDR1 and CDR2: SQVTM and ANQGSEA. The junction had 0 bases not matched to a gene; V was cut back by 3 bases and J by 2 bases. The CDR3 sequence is CSVEDRTNEKLFF. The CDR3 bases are TGCAGCGTTGAGGACAGGACTAATGAAAAACTGTTTTTT.

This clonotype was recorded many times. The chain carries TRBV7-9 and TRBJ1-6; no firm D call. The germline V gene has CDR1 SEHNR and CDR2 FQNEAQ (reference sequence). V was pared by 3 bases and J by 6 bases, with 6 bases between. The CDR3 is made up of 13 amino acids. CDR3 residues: CASSFGPNSPLHF. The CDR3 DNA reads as TGTGCCAGCAGCTTTGGGCCTAATTCACCCCTCCACTTT.

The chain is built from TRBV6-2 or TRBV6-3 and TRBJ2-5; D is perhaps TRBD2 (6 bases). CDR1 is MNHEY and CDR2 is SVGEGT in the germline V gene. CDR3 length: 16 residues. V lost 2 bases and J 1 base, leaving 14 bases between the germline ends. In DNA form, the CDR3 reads TGTGCCAGCAGTTACCCCTCGGGGCGGGGCCAAGAGACCCAGTACTTC. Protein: CASSYPSGRGQETQYF.

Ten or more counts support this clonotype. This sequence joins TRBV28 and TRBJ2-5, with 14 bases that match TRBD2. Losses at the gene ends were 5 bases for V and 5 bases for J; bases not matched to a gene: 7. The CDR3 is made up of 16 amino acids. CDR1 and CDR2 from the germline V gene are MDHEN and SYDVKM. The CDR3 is CASSGHGTSGGETQYF. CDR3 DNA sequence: TGTGCCAGCAGTGGCCACGGGACTAGCGGGGGCGAGACCCAGTACTTC. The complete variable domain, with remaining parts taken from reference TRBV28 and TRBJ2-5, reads DVKVTQSSRYLVKRTGEKVFLECVQDMDHENMFWYRQDPGLGLRLIYFSYDVKMKEKGDIPEGYSVSREKKERFSLILESASTNQTSMYLCASSGHGTSGGETQYFGPGTRLLVL.

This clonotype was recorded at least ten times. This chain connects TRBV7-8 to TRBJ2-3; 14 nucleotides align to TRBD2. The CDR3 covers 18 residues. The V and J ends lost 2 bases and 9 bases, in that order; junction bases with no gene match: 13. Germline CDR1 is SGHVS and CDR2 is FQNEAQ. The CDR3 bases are TGTGCCAGCAGCTTATTTGGGACTAGCGGGGGCCGCGTCCAGACGCAGTATTTT. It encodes CASSLFGTSGGRVQTQYF.

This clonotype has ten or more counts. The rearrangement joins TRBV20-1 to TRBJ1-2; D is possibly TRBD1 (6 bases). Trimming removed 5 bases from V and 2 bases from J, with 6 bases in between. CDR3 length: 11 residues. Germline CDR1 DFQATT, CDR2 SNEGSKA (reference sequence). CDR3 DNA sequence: TGCAGTGCTGGACAGAACTATGGCTACACCTTC. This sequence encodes CSAGQNYGYTF.

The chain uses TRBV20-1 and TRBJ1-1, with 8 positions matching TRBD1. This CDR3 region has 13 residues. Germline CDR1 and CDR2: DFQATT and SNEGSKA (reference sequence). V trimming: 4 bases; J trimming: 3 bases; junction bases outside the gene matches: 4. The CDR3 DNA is TGCAGTGCTACCCGACAGGGGTACACTGAAGCTTTCTTT. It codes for CSATRQGYTEAFF.

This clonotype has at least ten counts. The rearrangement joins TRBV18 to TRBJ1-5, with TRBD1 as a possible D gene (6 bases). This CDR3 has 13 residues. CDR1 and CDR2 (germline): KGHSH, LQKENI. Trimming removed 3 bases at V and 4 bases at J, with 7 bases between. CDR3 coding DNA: TGTGCCAGCTCACCCGACAGGAATCAGCCCCAGCATTTT. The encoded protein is CASSPDRNQPQHF.

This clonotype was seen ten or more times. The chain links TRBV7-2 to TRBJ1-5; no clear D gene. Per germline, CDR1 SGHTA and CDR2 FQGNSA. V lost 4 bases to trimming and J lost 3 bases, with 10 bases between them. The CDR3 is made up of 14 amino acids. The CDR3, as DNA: TGTGCCAGCAGCTCCGGGCGCGTCAATCAGCCCCAGCATTTT. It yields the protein CASSSGRVNQPQHF.

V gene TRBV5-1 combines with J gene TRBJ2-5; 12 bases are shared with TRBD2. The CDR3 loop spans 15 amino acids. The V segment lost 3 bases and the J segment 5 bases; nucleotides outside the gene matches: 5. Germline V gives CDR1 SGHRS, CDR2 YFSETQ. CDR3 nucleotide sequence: TGCGCCAGCAGCTCCGGACTAGCGGGGAGGGAGACCCAGTACTTC. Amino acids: CASSSGLAGRETQYF.

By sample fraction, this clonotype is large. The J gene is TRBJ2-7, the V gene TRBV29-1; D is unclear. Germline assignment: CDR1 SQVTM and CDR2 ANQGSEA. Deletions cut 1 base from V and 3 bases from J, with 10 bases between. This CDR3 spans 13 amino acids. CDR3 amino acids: CSVEGGLYYEQYF. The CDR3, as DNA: TGCAGCGTTGAAGGGGGATTATACTACGAGCAGTACTTC.

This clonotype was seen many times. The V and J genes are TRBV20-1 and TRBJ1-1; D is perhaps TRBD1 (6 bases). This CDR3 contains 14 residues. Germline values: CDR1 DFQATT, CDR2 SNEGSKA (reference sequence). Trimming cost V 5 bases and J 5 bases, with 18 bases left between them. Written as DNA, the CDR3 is TGCAGTGCTGGTCTGACAGGTTGGAGAACTGAAGCTTTCTTT. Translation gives CSAGLTGWRTEAFF.

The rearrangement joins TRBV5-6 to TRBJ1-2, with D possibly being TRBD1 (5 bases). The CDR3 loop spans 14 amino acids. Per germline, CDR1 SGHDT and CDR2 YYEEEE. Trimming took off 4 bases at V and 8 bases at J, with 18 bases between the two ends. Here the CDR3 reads CASSPGTYRPGYTF. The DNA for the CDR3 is TGTGCCAGCAGCCCGGGGACGTATCGACCGGGCTACACCTTC. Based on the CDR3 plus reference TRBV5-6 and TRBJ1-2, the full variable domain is DAGVTQSPTHLIKTRGQQVTLRCSPKSGHDTVSWYQQALGQGPQFIFQYYEEEERQRGNFPDRFSGHQFPNYSSELNVNALLLGDSALYLCASSPGTYRPGYTFGSGTRLTVV.

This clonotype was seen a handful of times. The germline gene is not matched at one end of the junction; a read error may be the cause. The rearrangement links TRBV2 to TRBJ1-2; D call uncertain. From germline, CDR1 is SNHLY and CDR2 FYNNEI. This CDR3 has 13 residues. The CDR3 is CASREEVGYGYTF. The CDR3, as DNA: TGTGCCAGCAGGGAAGAAGTCGGCTATGGCTACACCTTC.

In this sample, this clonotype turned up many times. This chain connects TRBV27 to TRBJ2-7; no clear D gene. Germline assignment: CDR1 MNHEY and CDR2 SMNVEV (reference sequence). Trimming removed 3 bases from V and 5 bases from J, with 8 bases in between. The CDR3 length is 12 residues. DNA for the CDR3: TGTGCCAGCAGTTTGCCCAGCAACGAGCAGTACTTC. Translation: CASSLPSNEQYF.

The DNA of the CDR3 is TGCGCCACGTCTGGAGGACCACAAGAGACCCAGTACTTC. Translated, it gives CATSGGPQETQYF. This chain connects TRBV5-1 to TRBJ2-5; tentatively, D is TRBD2 (5 bases). CDR3 length equals 13 residues. The germline CDR1 and CDR2 sequences are SGHRS and YFSETQ. The V end was cut by 9 bases, the J end by 2 bases, with 14 bases between.